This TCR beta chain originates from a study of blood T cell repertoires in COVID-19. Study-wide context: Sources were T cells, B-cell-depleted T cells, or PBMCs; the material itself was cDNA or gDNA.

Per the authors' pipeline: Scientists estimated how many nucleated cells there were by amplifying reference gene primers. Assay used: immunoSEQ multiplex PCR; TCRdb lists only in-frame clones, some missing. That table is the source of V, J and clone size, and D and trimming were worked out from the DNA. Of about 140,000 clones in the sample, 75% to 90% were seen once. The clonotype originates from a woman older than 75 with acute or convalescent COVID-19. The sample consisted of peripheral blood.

CDR3 sequence: CASRRGGHYNEQFF. Here the CDR3 DNA reads TGTGCCAGCAGACGAGGGGGTCACTACAATGAGCAGTTCTTC. The chain employs TRBV27 and TRBJ2-1, with D possibly matching TRBD1 (6 bases). CDR3 size: 14 residues. CDR1 MNHEY and CDR2 SMNVEV come from the germline V gene (reference sequence). Between the trimmed V and J ends, which lost 6 bases and 3 bases, there was a span of 12 bases.